This T cell receptor (beta chain) stems from a study of blood T cell repertoires in COVID-19. Study-level information: T cells, B-cell-depleted T cells, or PBMCs supplied cDNA or gDNA.

Clones were sequenced by immunoSEQ multiplex PCR, and TCRdb holds only the in-frame ones, with some missing. Of roughly 180,000 clones listed, more than 75% were seen once; the top ten hold about 8.6%. Cohort assignment relied on participant-reported clinical history. This TCR came from a young woman who had recovered from COVID-19. Specimen: PBMCs or T cells enriched from blood (not recorded which).

The CDR3 DNA is TGTGCCAGCAGCTTCACCGGGACAGGGTCTGGTGGCTACACCTTC. It translates to CASSFTGTGSGGYTF. This sequence joins TRBV5-6 and TRBJ1-2; TRBD1 aligns across 9 bases. CDR3 length: 15 amino acids. Germline CDR1 and CDR2: SGHDT and YYEEEE. V lost 2 bases to trimming and J lost 7 bases; unmatched junction nucleotides: 9.